This T cell receptor (beta chain) was recorded in a study of cytomegalovirus exposure and HLA in healthy donors. Overall study findings and caveats: Published work reported that the classifier diagnosed cytomegalovirus status with high specificity and sensitivity. There were some public TCRs occurring in many donors, but most TCR sequences were rare. The tendency of first-cohort TCR clusters to co-occur in the 120 validation repertoires was the finding of a later analysis. The study put 150 or so TCR beta chains on its list as cytomegalovirus-associated.

Germline V gives CDR1 SEHNR, CDR2 FQNEAQ (reference sequence). The length of the CDR3 is 14 residues. With 1 base removed from V and 5 bases from J, the gap between germline ends came to 12 bases. With regard to this clone: Its cognate antigen is unknown.

This table comes from immunoSEQ multiplex PCR, and its TCRdb copy is limited to in-frame clones, with some not included. The sample contains 300,000 to 350,000 clones, roughly 90% of which appear only once. The chain is built from TRBV7-9 and TRBJ2-7; D may be TRBD1 (7 bases). The sample was PBMCs. The TCR originated in a man younger than 40 in good health and CMV-seronegative. The CDR3, as DNA: TGTGCCAGCAGCTTAGAACAGGGGAGGCACGAGCAGTACTTC. Its translation is CASSLEQGRHEQYF.